This T cell receptor (beta chain) was retrieved from a study of T cell repertoires in ileal Crohn's disease. As to time point: neoterminal ileum biopsy at postoperative endoscopy, about 6 months after surgery. The CDR3 length is 13 residues. V was trimmed by 4 bases and J by 2 bases, leaving 9 bases between them. Germline V CDR1 and CDR2: LGHNT, FRNRAP. This clone occurred once. Assay: immunoSEQ multiplex PCR; the TCRdb copy retains only in-frame clones and omits some. The table includes 6,500 to 8,000 clones, 74% detected once. This clonotype originated in an adult with Crohn's disease. The rearrangement joins TRBV12-5 to TRBJ2-7; a weak D match, TRBD1 (5 bases). Sequences were obtained from ileal tissue. The CDR3 loop reads CASGSGQTYEQYF. The CDR3 nucleotides read TGTGCTAGTGGTTCAGGACAAACCTACGAGCAGTACTTC.